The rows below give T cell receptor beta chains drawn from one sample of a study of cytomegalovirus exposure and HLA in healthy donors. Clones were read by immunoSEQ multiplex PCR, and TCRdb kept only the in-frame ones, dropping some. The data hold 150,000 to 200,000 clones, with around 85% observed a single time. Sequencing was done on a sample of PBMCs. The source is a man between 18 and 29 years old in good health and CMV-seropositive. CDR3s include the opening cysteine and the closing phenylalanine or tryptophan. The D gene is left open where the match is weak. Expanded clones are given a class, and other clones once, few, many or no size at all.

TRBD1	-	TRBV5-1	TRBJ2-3	CASGTGGLASTDTQYF	TGCGCCAGCGGGACAGGGGGATTAGCTAGCACAGATACGCAGTATTTT
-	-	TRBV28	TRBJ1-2	CASRGVNYGYTF	TGTGCCAGCAGGGGCGTCAACTATGGCTACACCTTC
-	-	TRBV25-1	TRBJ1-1	CASSEYGPAAEAFF	TGTGCCAGCAGTGAATATGGTCCTGCAGCTGAAGCTTTCTTT
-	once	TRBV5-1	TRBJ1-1	CASSVQGSGNTEAFF	TGCGCCAGCAGCGTCCAGGGGTCCGGGAACACTGAAGCTTTCTTT
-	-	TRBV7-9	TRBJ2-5	CASSLEDGWETQYF	TGTGCCAGCAGCTTAGAAGATGGCTGGGAGACCCAGTACTTC
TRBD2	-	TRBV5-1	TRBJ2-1	CASSLGPSGRFAEQFF	TGCGCCAGCAGCTTGGGCCCTAGCGGGAGGTTTGCTGAGCAGTTCTTC
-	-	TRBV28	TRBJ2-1	CASSSPLVEEFF	TGTGCCAGCAGTTCCCCGCTGGTAGAAGAGTTCTTC
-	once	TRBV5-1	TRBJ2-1	CASSFARINEQFF	TGCGCCAGCAGCTTCGCGCGAATCAATGAGCAGTTCTTC
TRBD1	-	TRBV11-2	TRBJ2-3	CASSLGGQGSDTQYF	TGTGCCAGCAGCTTAGGGGGACAGGGGTCAGATACGCAGTATTTT
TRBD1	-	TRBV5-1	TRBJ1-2	CASSLVTGGGYTF	TGCGCCAGCAGCTTGGTCACAGGGGGTGGCTACACCTTC
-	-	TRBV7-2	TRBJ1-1	CASSATGGTEAFF	TGTGCCAGCAGCGCCACAGGCGGCACTGAAGCTTTCTTT
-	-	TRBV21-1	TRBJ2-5	CASSSVMPWTLQETQYF	TGTGCCAGCAGCAGCGTAATGCCCTGGACACTCCAAGAGACCCAGTACTTC
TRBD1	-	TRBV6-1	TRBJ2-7	CASSSGTGTYEQYF	TGTGCCAGCAGCTCCGGGACAGGGACCTACGAGCAGTACTTC
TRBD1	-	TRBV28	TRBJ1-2	CASSLSGTGSYTF	TGTGCCAGCAGTTTATCAGGGACAGGAAGCTACACCTTC
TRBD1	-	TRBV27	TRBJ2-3	CASSLWTGTDTQYF	TGTGCCAGCAGTTTGTGGACAGGGACAGATACGCAGTATTTT
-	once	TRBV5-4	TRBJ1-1	CASSLPDSSNTEAFF	TGTGCCAGCAGCTTACCGGACAGCTCGAACACTGAAGCTTTCTTT
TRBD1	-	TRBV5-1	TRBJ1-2	CASSLGTDRAYYGYTF	TGCGCCAGCAGCTTGGGGACCGACAGGGCCTACTATGGCTACACCTTC
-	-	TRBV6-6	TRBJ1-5	CATLTALSGNQPQHF	TGTGCCACTTTGACAGCACTAAGTGGGAATCAGCCCCAGCATTTT
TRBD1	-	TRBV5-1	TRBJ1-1	CASAGTGNSVNTEAFF	TGCGCCAGCGCCGGGACAGGGAATTCCGTGAACACTGAAGCTTTCTTT
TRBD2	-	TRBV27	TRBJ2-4	CASSFSDPGGVENIQYF	TGTGCCAGCAGTTTCTCCGACCCGGGGGGGGTCGAAAACATTCAGTACTTC
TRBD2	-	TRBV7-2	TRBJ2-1	CASRPRGLAGPRGTFF	TGTGCCAGCAGGCCCAGGGGACTAGCGGGGCCCCGCGGAACGTTCTTC
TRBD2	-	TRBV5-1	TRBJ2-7	CASSSTGTSGDEQYF	TGCGCCAGCAGCTCTACCGGGACTAGCGGGGATGAGCAGTACTTC
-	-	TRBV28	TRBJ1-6	CASSFAGLNNSPLHF	TGTGCCAGCAGTTTCGCGGGCTTAAATAATTCACCCCTCCACTTT
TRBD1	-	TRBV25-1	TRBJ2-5	CASSESGTGGETQYF	TGTGCCAGCAGTGAATCCGGGACAGGGGGCGAGACCCAGTACTTC
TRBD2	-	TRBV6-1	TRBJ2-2	CASSGSTGTRPGELFF	TGTGCCAGCAGTGGATCGACCGGGACTAGGCCCGGGGAGCTGTTTTTT
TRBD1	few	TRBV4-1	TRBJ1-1	CASSQETGDDTEAFF	TGCGCCAGCAGCCAAGAAACAGGGGACGACACTGAAGCTTTCTTT
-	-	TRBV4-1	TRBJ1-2	CASSPRTPGSYTF	TGCGCCAGCAGCCCACGGACTCCCGGGAGCTACACCTTC
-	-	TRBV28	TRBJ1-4	CASSLRVGRGREKLFF	TGTGCCAGCAGTTTAAGGGTCGGGAGAGGTAGAGAAAAACTGTTTTTT
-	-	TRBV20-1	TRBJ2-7	CSASLWAGVPF	TGCAGTGCTAGTCTGTGGGCAGGCGTACCCTTC
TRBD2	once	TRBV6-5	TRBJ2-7	CASSYGGEGSYEQYF	TGTGCCAGCAGTTACGGGGGGGAGGGAAGCTACGAGCAGTACTTC
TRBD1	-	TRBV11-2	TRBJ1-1	CASSLEGQPF	TGTGCCAGCAGCTTAGAGGGACAGCCTTTT
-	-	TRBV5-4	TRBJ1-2	CASSFSGAYGYTF	TGTGCCAGCAGCTTCTCAGGGGCCTATGGCTACACCTTC
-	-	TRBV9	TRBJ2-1	CASSFRLLNEQFF	TGTGCCAGCAGCTTCCGACTCCTCAATGAGCAGTTCTTC
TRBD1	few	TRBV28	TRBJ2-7	CASSSPGQGLEQYF	TGTGCCAGCAGTTCCCCGGGACAGGGCCTCGAGCAGTACTTC
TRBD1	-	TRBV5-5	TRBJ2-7	CASSLATGGYTYEQYF	TGTGCCAGCAGCTTGGCCACAGGGGGCTATACCTACGAGCAGTACTTC
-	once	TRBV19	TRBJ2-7	CASSARGGLYEQYF	TGTGCCAGTAGTGCGAGGGGAGGTCTCTACGAGCAGTACTTC
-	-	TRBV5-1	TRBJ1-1	CASSLASGQGIIGTEAFF	TGCGCCAGCAGCTTGGCCAGTGGGCAGGGTATAATCGGCACTGAAGCTTTCTTT
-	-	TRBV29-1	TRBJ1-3	CSVAQGSGNTIYF	TGCAGCGTTGCACAGGGCTCTGGAAACACCATATATTTT
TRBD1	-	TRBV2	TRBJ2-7	CASSRTGGSYEQYF	TGTGCCAGCAGCCGGACAGGAGGCTCCTACGAGCAGTACTTC
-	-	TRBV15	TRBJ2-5	CATSAPRTTIETQYF	TGTGCCACCAGCGCGCCCCGGACTACCATAGAGACCCAGTACTTC
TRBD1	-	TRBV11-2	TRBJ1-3	CASSASTGGLSGNTIYF	TGTGCCAGCAGCGCCAGCACAGGGGGCCTCTCTGGAAACACCATATATTTT